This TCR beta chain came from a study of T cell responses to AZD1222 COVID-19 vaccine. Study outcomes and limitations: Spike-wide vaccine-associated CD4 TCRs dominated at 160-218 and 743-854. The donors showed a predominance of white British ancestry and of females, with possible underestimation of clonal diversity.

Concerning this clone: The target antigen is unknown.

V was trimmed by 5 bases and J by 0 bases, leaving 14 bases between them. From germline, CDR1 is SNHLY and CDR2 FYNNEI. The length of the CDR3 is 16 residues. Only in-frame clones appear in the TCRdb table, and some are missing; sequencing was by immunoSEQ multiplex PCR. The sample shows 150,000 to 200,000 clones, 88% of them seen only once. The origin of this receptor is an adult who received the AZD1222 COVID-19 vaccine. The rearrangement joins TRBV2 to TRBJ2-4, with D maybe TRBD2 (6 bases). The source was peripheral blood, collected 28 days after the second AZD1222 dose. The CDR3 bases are TGTGCCAGCAGTCCCCGGGTGGGGGGAGCCAAAAACATTCAGTACTTC. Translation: CASSPRVGGAKNIQYF.